The rows below give T cell receptor beta chains drawn from one sample of a study of radiotherapy plus CTLA-4 blockade in lung cancer. Sequencing used immunoSEQ multiplex PCR; TCRdb keeps in-frame clones, though not all of them. The sample lists 40,000 to 50,000 clones; 82% were seen once. The sample in question was peripheral blood, obtained from a patient treated with radiotherapy plus ipilimumab. Receptors originate from a human donor with non-small cell lung cancer who had stable disease on radiotherapy plus ipilimumab. CDR3s include the opening cysteine and the closing phenylalanine or tryptophan. A D gene is named only where the DNA matches it firmly. Size is omitted from some rows. Given values are once, few, many or a class for expanded clones.

TRBD2	TRBV2	TRBJ2-4	-	CASRSSGKAKNIQYF	TGTGCCAGCAGATCTAGCGGGAAGGCCAAAAACATTCAGTACTTC
-	TRBV5-1	TRBJ2-5	-	CASSVSASEGETQYF	TGCGCCAGCAGCGTTAGCGCCTCCGAGGGAGAGACCCAGTACTTC
TRBD1	TRBV25-1	TRBJ1-2	-	CASSVDTGGRIGYTF	TGTGCCAGCAGTGTTGATACAGGGGGCAGAATTGGCTACACCTTC
-	TRBV7-3	TRBJ2-3	-	CASSPSSWADTQYF	TGTGCCAGCAGCCCCTCTAGCTGGGCAGATACGCAGTATTTT
-	TRBV5-1	TRBJ1-2	-	CASSDDPTAPGGYTF	TGCGCCAGCAGCGACGATCCGACAGCCCCGGGGGGGTACACCTTC
-	TRBV7-9	TRBJ2-7	-	CASTWGERYEQYF	TGTGCCAGCACCTGGGGGGAACGCTACGAGCAGTACTTC
TRBD1	TRBV10-3	TRBJ2-5	-	CAISDLGQGAEGETQYF	TGTGCCATCAGTGATCTGGGACAGGGGGCTGAAGGGGAGACCCAGTACTTC
TRBD1	TRBV28	TRBJ2-7	-	CASSLTTGAYYEQYF	TGTGCCAGCAGTTTAACGACAGGGGCTTACTACGAGCAGTACTTC
-	TRBV2	TRBJ2-6	-	CASRDPTGTNKNSGANVLTF	TGTGCCAGCAGAGATCCTACAGGGACCAACAAAAACTCTGGGGCCAACGTCCTGACTTTC
-	TRBV9	TRBJ1-1	-	CASSSSVAGTEAFF	TGTGCCAGCAGCTCGAGTGTAGCGGGGACTGAAGCTTTCTTT
-	TRBV19	TRBJ1-2	-	CASSAHSTGGSAF	TGTGCCAGTAGTGCTCACTCGACGGGCGGGTCTGCCTTC
TRBD1	TRBV28	TRBJ1-2	-	CASGGTGTLRYGYTF	TGTGCCAGCGGGGGGACAGGGACGCTCCGCTATGGCTACACCTTC
-	TRBV9	TRBJ2-1	-	CASSVAVGVGYNEQFF	TGTGCCAGCAGCGTAGCAGTAGGGGTCGGCTACAATGAGCAGTTCTTC
TRBD2	TRBV11-3	TRBJ2-1	few	CASSLEAGGSGEQFF	TGTGCCAGCAGCTTAGAAGCGGGAGGCAGCGGTGAGCAGTTCTTC
-	TRBV10-3	TRBJ2-7	-	CAISDHGEGEQYF	TGTGCCATCAGTGATCACGGGGAAGGGGAGCAGTACTTC
-	TRBV28	TRBJ2-7	-	CASAPRDSRHEQYF	TGTGCCAGTGCGCCCCGCGACAGCCGGCACGAGCAGTACTTC
TRBD2	TRBV4-1	TRBJ2-1	-	CASSRTSGSSEQFF	TGCGCCAGCAGCCGGACTAGCGGGAGTAGTGAGCAGTTCTTC
TRBD1	TRBV7-3	TRBJ1-1	-	CASSASGTVMNTEAFF	TGTGCCAGCAGCGCCTCCGGGACAGTGATGAACACTGAAGCTTTCTTT
TRBD1	TRBV28	TRBJ1-2	-	CASRRTGSGYTF	TGTGCCAGCAGAAGGACAGGAAGTGGCTACACCTTC
TRBD2	TRBV4-1	TRBJ2-3	-	CASSQVGTTPGTQYF	TGCGCCAGCAGCCAAGTGGGGACTACCCCGGGTACGCAGTATTTT
-	TRBV19	TRBJ2-3	-	CASSIEGGTSDTQYF	TGTGCCAGTAGTATAGAAGGGGGAACGTCCGATACGCAGTATTTT
-	TRBV7-2	TRBJ2-3	few	CASSPGQRSTDTQYF	TGTGCCAGCAGCCCGGGCCAGCGGAGCACAGATACGCAGTATTTT
TRBD1	TRBV28	TRBJ2-3	few	CASSLLGGAGTDTQYF	TGTGCCAGCAGTTTATTAGGGGGCGCGGGCACAGATACGCAGTATTTT
TRBD2	TRBV7-2	TRBJ2-3	-	CASSPGLAGVVRDTQYF	TGTGCCAGCAGCCCGGGACTAGCGGGAGTAGTTCGGGATACGCAGTATTTT
TRBD2	TRBV6-5	TRBJ2-5	once	CASSYRGETETQYF	TGTGCCAGCAGTTATCGGGGGGAGACGGAGACCCAGTACTTC
TRBD1	TRBV5-6	TRBJ2-3	-	CASSATGGSTDTQYF	TGTGCCAGCAGCGCGACAGGGGGCAGCACAGATACGCAGTATTTT
-	TRBV4-1	TRBJ2-5	-	CASSSNRATPWEQYF	TGCGCCAGCAGCTCAAATCGCGCAACTCCATGGGAGCAGTACTTC
-	TRBV5-1	TRBJ2-3	-	CASSLGQSADTQYF	TGCGCCAGCAGCTTGGGACAGTCCGCAGATACGCAGTATTTT
TRBD1	TRBV6-6	TRBJ2-7	few	CASSYRTGGREQYF	TGTGCCAGCAGCTACAGGACAGGGGGCAGGGAACAGTACTTC
TRBD2	TRBV2	TRBJ2-5	-	CASSELREGYQETQYF	TGTGCCAGCAGTGAATTGAGGGAGGGGTACCAAGAGACCCAGTACTTC
TRBD2	TRBV2	TRBJ2-1	-	CASRTGTSGNNEQFF	TGTGCCAGCAGGACCGGGACTAGCGGTAACAATGAGCAGTTCTTC
TRBD1	TRBV15	TRBJ1-5	-	CATSRAGGLGQPQHF	TGTGCCACCAGCAGAGCAGGGGGTTTAGGACAGCCCCAGCATTTT
TRBD2	TRBV19	TRBJ2-5	-	CASSIGLAGLQETQYF	TGTGCCAGTAGTATAGGGCTAGCGGGTTTACAAGAGACCCAGTACTTC